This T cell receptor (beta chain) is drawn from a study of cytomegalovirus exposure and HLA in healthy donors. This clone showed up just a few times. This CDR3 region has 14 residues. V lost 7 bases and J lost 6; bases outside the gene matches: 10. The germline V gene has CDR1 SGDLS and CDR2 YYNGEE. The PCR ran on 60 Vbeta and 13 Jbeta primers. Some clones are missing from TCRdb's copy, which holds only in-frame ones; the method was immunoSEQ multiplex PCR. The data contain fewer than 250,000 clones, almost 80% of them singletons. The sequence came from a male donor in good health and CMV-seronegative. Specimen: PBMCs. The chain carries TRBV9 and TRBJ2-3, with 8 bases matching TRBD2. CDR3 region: CASSGGEISDTQYF. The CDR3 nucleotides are TGTGCCAGCTCCGGGGGGGAGATTTCGGATACGCAGTATTTT. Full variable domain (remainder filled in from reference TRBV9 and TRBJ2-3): DSGVTQTPKHLITATGQRVTLRCSPRSGDLSVYWYQQSLDQGLQFLIQYYNGEERAKGNILERFSAQQFPDLHSELNLSSLELGDSALYFCASSGGEISDTQYFGPGTRLTVL.